The rows below give T cell receptor beta chains drawn from one sample of a study of human T cells and chemical hapten exposure. TCRdb reprocessed the RACE reads via MiXCR and lists one record per CDR3 protein. The table has 300,000 to 450,000 distinct CDR3 sequences, 4.5% to 6% seen once. Here the sequenced sample was whole blood, taken in connection with sensitization to the hapten diphenylcyclopropenone (DPC). The receptors were gathered from a woman between 50 and 59 years old with alopecia areata. Some clones in this sample may be carry-over from other donors' samples. The CDR3 runs from the conserved cysteine through the conserved F or W. D genes are given only for firm matches. The size field is filled for only some rows; it gives once, few, many or a size class.

abundance	j_gene	v_gene	d_gene	CDR3nt	CDR3aa
-	TRBJ2-7	TRBV4-3	-	TGCGCCAGCAGCGGGACTTTGTCGGGGGAGCAGTACTTC	CASSGTLSGEQYF
few	TRBJ2-7	TRBV18	-	TGTGCCAGCTCGCCGCCCTCCGGGCAGAATTCGTACGAGCAGTACTTC	CASSPPSGQNSYEQYF
-	TRBJ2-1	TRBV20-1	-	TGCAGTGCTAGCGGCGCTTTCTCTCGGGATGAGCAGTTCTTC	CSASGAFSRDEQFF
few	TRBJ1-3	TRBV10-3	-	TGTGCCATCAGAACAGGGACTGGAAACACCATATATTTT	CAIRTGTGNTIYF
few	TRBJ2-3	TRBV11-2	TRBD2	TGTGCCAGCAGATGGGGACTAGCGAGGCGCACAGATACGCAGTATTTT	CASRWGLARRTDTQYF
-	TRBJ2-3	TRBV29-1	-	TGCAGCGTTTTTCCCCCCCCCTTGGGCGAGGGCACAGATACGCAGTATTTT	CSVFPPPLGEGTDTQYF
many	TRBJ2-7	TRBV6-6	-	TGTGCCAGCAGTTCCCGGGCGGGGACCTACGAGCAGTACTTC	CASSSRAGTYEQYF
few	TRBJ1-6	TRBV11-2	-	TGTGCCAGCAGCTTAGAGTTGGGGGGCGTCTCACCCCTCCACTTT	CASSLELGGVSPLHF
many	TRBJ2-5	TRBV29-1	-	TGCAGCGTTGCTTCCGAAGAGACCCAGTACTTC	CSVASEETQYF
few	TRBJ1-2	TRBV12-5	TRBD1	TGTGCTAGTGGTTTGGTAATCAGGGGGCCCAACTATGGCTACACCTTC	CASGLVIRGPNYGYTF
many	TRBJ2-3	TRBV6-6	-	TGTGCCAGCAGTTATTGGGCAGATACGCAGTATTTT	CASSYWADTQYF
many	TRBJ2-3	TRBV7-2	-	TGTGCCAGCAGCCCACTGTCAGATACGCAGTATTTT	CASSPLSDTQYF
many	TRBJ1-2	TRBV7-8	-	TGTGCCAGCAGCTTGGCCTCTTCGCCCGCAACCTATGGCTACACCTTC	CASSLASSPATYGYTF
many	TRBJ2-1	TRBV20-1	TRBD2	TGCAGTGCCGGACTAGCGGGAGTCCCCTTTTCCAATGAGCAGTTCTTC	CSAGLAGVPFSNEQFF
-	TRBJ2-1	TRBV6-2/TRBV6-3	-	TGTGCCAGCAGTGCCGGGCCCATTACCTACAATGAGCAGTTCTTC	CASSAGPITYNEQFF
-	TRBJ2-2	TRBV4-3	TRBD2	TGCGCCAGCAGCCAAGTTGTAGCGGGAGTCACCGGGGAGCTGTTTTTT	CASSQVVAGVTGELFF
-	TRBJ2-7	TRBV5-6	TRBD2	TGTGCCAGCACCTTAGCGGGGCTGGACTACGAGCAGTACTTC	CASTLAGLDYEQYF
many	TRBJ2-1	TRBV7-2	-	TGTGCCAGCAGCTTAGTTGTATATGAGCAGTTCTTC	CASSLVVYEQFF
many	TRBJ1-1	TRBV29-1	TRBD1	TGCAGCGTGGGACAGGGTGGTTTTAGTGAAGCTTTCTTT	CSVGQGGFSEAFF
few	TRBJ2-1	TRBV12-3/TRBV12-4	TRBD2	TGTGCCAGCAGTTTGGATCTAGCGGGAGATTCCAACAATGAGCAGTTCTTC	CASSLDLAGDSNNEQFF
few	TRBJ2-7	TRBV4-1	-	TGCGCCAGCAGCCAGGTTTTAGTGGGGAACGAGCAGTACTTC	CASSQVLVGNEQYF
many	TRBJ2-6	TRBV7-9	-	TGTGCCAGCAGCTCACCGGGACCGAGCTCTGGGGCCAACGTCCTGACTTTC	CASSSPGPSSGANVLTF
few	TRBJ1-5	TRBV12-3/TRBV12-4	TRBD1	TGTGCCAGCAGCCGTGCGGACAGGGGTAACGATCAGCCCCAGCATTTT	CASSRADRGNDQPQHF
-	TRBJ2-7	TRBV20-1	-	TGCAGTGCTAGAGATAGGCAGGGCACCTACGAGCAGTACTTC	CSARDRQGTYEQYF
few	TRBJ2-7	TRBV6-6	TRBD2	TGTGCCAGCAGTCCGGGACTAGCGGGGCTAAGCTCCTACGAGCAGTACTTC	CASSPGLAGLSSYEQYF
-	TRBJ2-2	TRBV20-1	-	TGCAGTGCTAGACCTGGAGGAGGGACCGGGGAGCTGTTTTTT	CSARPGGGTGELFF
many	TRBJ2-6	TRBV28	-	TGTGCCAGCAGTTTTTCCGTGCCCGGGGCCAACGTCCTGACTTTC	CASSFSVPGANVLTF
many	TRBJ2-5	TRBV20-1	TRBD2	TGCAGTGCCCATCGCCCGACTAGCGGGCTCCAAGAGACCCAGTACTTC	CSAHRPTSGLQETQYF
many	TRBJ2-1	TRBV25-1	-	TGTGCCAGCAGCCGGGGGCAGGAGCAGTTCTTC	CASSRGQEQFF
-	TRBJ1-5	TRBV2	-	TGTGCCAGCAGTGCGGGACGAAATAGCAATCAGCCCCAGCATTTT	CASSAGRNSNQPQHF